Sequencing of this T cell receptor beta chain was carried out in a study of blood T cell repertoires in COVID-19. For the study at large: Samples representing acute and convalescent COVID-19 were sourced from the United States, Italy and Spain. Sample material is recorded as cDNA or gDNA derived from T cells, B-cell-depleted T cells, or PBMCs.

This clone was seen only a few times. The assay was immunoSEQ multiplex PCR, and TCRdb's table has in-frame clones only and misses some. The sample lists 25,000 to 35,000 clones, approximately 86% seen once, with approximately 12% in the top ten. The CDR3 has 15 residues. V was pared by 5 bases and J by 5 bases, with 10 bases of the junction left unmatched. Germline V gene data show CDR1 as SGHDT and CDR2 as YYEEEE. The sequenced sample consisted of peripheral blood. The TCR comes from a human donor in a cohort sampled during active COVID-19. The donor label of this sample is uncertain. The V gene is TRBV5-6, the J gene TRBJ2-5, with 9 bases identical to TRBD2. The CDR3 protein is CASSFGLARPETQYF. The CDR3, as DNA: TGTGCCAGCAGTTTCGGACTAGCGAGGCCGGAGACCCAGTACTTC. The entire variable domain, with the rest obtained from reference TRBV5-6 and TRBJ2-5, is as follows: DAGVTQSPTHLIKTRGQQVTLRCSPKSGHDTVSWYQQALGQGPQFIFQYYEEEERQRGNFPDRFSGHQFPNYSSELNVNALLLGDSALYLCASSFGLARPETQYFGPGTRLLVL.